The 32 T cell receptor beta chains presented below share a single source sample, sequenced in a study of shared clonotypes between healthy human individuals. Using immunoSEQ multiplex PCR, the repertoire was profiled, and TCRdb retains in-frame clones only, with some absent. The sample includes around 440,000 clones, approximately 71% of them seen just once. Specimen: PBMCs. The source of these receptors is a woman between 40 and 50 years old in good health. Some clones in this sample may be carry-over from other donors' samples.

The chain recombines TRBV2 with TRBJ2-5, with 14 bases that match TRBD2. The CDR3 has 17 amino acids. The J segment lost 5 bases and the V segment lost 11 bases, leaving 16 bases of the junction unmatched. CDR1 and CDR2 (germline): SNHLY, FYNNEI. CDR3 bases: TGTGCCTCGGGACTAGCGGGAGTTAGGCAATCGGGGGAGACCCAGTACTTC. Amino acid sequence: CASGLAGVRQSGETQYF.

The rearrangement uses TRBV18 and TRBJ1-1; D call uncertain. Germline V gene lookup returns CDR1 KGHSH and CDR2 LQKENI. The CDR3 sequence is 15 residues long. The germline V and J ends were trimmed by 3 bases and 3 bases, with 14 bases remaining between them. CDR3 residues: CASSPVEVRDTEAFF. CDR3 sequence (DNA): TGTGCCAGCTCACCGGTGGAGGTTCGCGACACTGAAGCTTTCTTT.

The chain carries TRBV2 and TRBJ2-2; TRBD2 aligns across 11 bases. V lost 4 bases and J lost 6; bases outside the gene matches: 1. CDR3 length: 14 amino acids. From germline, CDR1 is SNHLY and CDR2 FYNNEI. For the CDR3, the DNA is TGTGCCAGCAGTGTACTAGCGGGAGCCGGGGAGCTGTTTTTT. Encoded protein: CASSVLAGAGELFF. Complete variable domain (other parts from reference TRBV2 and TRBJ2-2): EPEVTQTPSHQVTQMGQEVILRCVPISNHLYFYWYRQILGQKVEFLVSFYNNEISEKSEIFDDQFSVERPDGSNFTLKIRSTKLEDSAMYFCASSVLAGAGELFFGEGSRLTVL.

This clone was seen a few times. This chain uses TRBV11-2 with TRBJ2-6; D not resolved. The germline CDR1 and CDR2 sequences are SGHAT and FQNNGV. V was shortened by 5 bases and J by 0 bases, with 8 bases between the two germline ends. The CDR3 has 15 residues. CDR3: CASSDVSSGANVLTF. The CDR3, as DNA: TGTGCCAGCAGCGACGTAAGCTCTGGGGCCAACGTCCTGACTTTC.

This chain joins TRBV29-1 and TRBJ2-6; D is uncertain. The CDR3 sequence is 13 residues long. Germline CDR1 is SQVTM and CDR2 is ANQGSEA. The V end was cut by 4 bases, the J end by 2 bases, with 6 bases between. The CDR3 spells CSVAPAGANVLTF. DNA of the CDR3: TGCAGCGTTGCTCCGGCTGGGGCCAACGTCCTGACTTTC.

The V call is TRBV19, the J call TRBJ1-1, with D perhaps matching TRBD1 (6 bases). This CDR3 spans 15 amino acids. Trimming cost V 4 bases and J 4 bases, with 16 bases left between them. Germline assignment: CDR1 LNHDA and CDR2 SQIVND (reference sequence). Here the CDR3 DNA reads TGTGCCAGTAGTAGCCAAGGGGAACAGGGCACTGAAGCTTTCTTT. This sequence encodes CASSSQGEQGTEAFF.

Concerning this clone: A clone one base away is much larger, so this may be a read error. Other DNA sequences in the sample encode the same CDR3. The rearrangement uses TRBV30 and TRBJ1-4, with D unresolved. CDR1 GTSNPN and CDR2 SVGIG come from the germline V gene (reference sequence). Deletions cut 6 bases from V and 6 bases from J, with 11 bases between. This CDR3 is 12 amino acids long. The CDR3 loop is CACGLYDEKLFF. CDR3 DNA: TGTGCCTGCGGCCTCTATGATGAAAAACTGTTTTTT.

V usage is TRBV11-2 and J usage is TRBJ2-5; D gene ambiguous. The length of the CDR3 is 15 residues. With 1 base removed from V and 3 bases from J, the gap between germline ends came to 12 bases. CDR1 and CDR2 (germline): SGHAT, FQNNGV. This CDR3 reads CASSLAVQVKETQYF. The CDR3 nucleotides are TGTGCCAGCAGCTTAGCGGTCCAAGTTAAAGAGACCCAGTACTTC.

In its sample, this clone was seen a few times. The rearrangement joins TRBV10-3 to TRBJ2-7; 7 nucleotides match TRBD2. Germline V gene lookup returns CDR1 ENHRY and CDR2 SYGVKD. V dropped 3 bases and J dropped 6; count of bases not matched to a gene: 11. This CDR3 contains 15 residues. The CDR3 sequence is CAISDGAGELGEQYF. The CDR3 DNA sequence: TGTGCCATCAGTGACGGTGCGGGAGAGCTGGGCGAGCAGTACTTC.

The genes are TRBV5-1 and TRBJ2-7; D perhaps matches TRBD2 (6 bases). This CDR3 comprises 16 residues. The V end was cut by 4 bases, the J end by 6 bases, with 23 bases between. The germline CDR1 and CDR2 sequences are SGHRS and YFSETQ. The CDR3 reads CASSLNPGDTLAEQYF. The CDR3 coding sequence is TGCGCCAGCAGCCTAAATCCGGGAGACACATTGGCCGAGCAGTACTTC.

The gene calls are TRBV5-4 and TRBJ2-5; 13 bases line up with TRBD2. Near its end, the DNA agrees better with TRBJ2-7, so the J call may be wrong. The CDR3 sequence is 16 residues long. CDR1 is SGHNT and CDR2 is YYREEE in the germline V gene (reference sequence). CDR3 protein: CASSPGLAGAFYEQYF. The CDR3 bases are TGTGCCAGCAGCCCAGGACTAGCGGGGGCCTTCTACGAGCAGTACTTC.

V and J are TRBV29-1 and TRBJ2-7; 8 positions agree with TRBD1. The CDR3 is 12 amino acids. Germline V gene sequence: CDR1 SQVTM, CDR2 ANQGSEA. V shed 7 bases, J shed 3 bases, and the junction held 5 bases outside the gene matches. The CDR3 DNA sequence: TGCAGCGCGGGACAGGCGTTCTACGAGCAGTACTTC. Encoded protein: CSAGQAFYEQYF.

Notes on this clone: Other DNA sequences in the sample encode the same CDR3. The chain carries TRBV28 and TRBJ2-6; D not resolved. The CDR3 has 15 residues. CDR1 is MDHEN and CDR2 is SYDVKM in the germline V gene. Between the trimmed V and J ends, which lost 5 bases and 0 bases, there was a span of 8 bases. This chain's CDR3 is CASSPQHSGANVLTF. CDR3 sequence (DNA): TGTGCCAGCAGTCCTCAGCACTCTGGGGCCAACGTCCTGACTTTC.

The rearrangement uses TRBV5-4 and TRBJ2-7; D may be TRBD1 (6 bases). Per the germline V gene, CDR1 is SGHNT and CDR2 is YYREEE (reference sequence). Deletions cut 2 bases from V and 0 bases from J, with 12 bases between. This CDR3 contains 15 residues. Here the CDR3 reads CASSLPGTSSYEQYF. The CDR3 bases are TGTGCCAGCAGCTTACCGGGGACAAGCTCCTACGAGCAGTACTTC.

The rearrangement uses TRBV30 and TRBJ2-5; 11 bases fit TRBD2. This CDR3 comprises 15 residues. V gave up 5 bases and J gave up 1 base; unmatched junction bases: 6. Germline CDR1 reads GTSNPN; CDR2 reads SVGIG (reference sequence). The CDR3, as DNA: TGTGCCTGGGGGGGGACTAGCGGATCCCAAGAGACCCAGTACTTC. This encodes CAWGGTSGSQETQYF. Full variable domain (rest looked up from reference TRBV30 and TRBJ2-5): SQTIHQWPATLVQPVGSPLSLECTVEGTSNPNLYWYRQAAGRGLQLLFYSVGIGQISSEVPQNLSASRPQDRQFILSSKKLLLSDSGFYLCAWGGTSGSQETQYFGPGTRLLVL.

The chain combines TRBV7-9 with TRBJ2-2; 12 nucleotides align to TRBD2. Germline V lookup: CDR1 SEHNR, CDR2 FQNEAQ (reference sequence). The CDR3 has 16 residues. With V trimmed by 5 bases and J by 3 bases, 4 bases remained unmatched. Here the CDR3 reads CASSDRTSGDTGELFF. The CDR3 DNA is TGTGCCAGCAGCGACCGGACTAGCGGGGACACCGGGGAGCTGTTTTTT.

This clone was found once. The rearrangement links TRBV2 to TRBJ2-2; 7 positions match TRBD1. From germline, CDR1 is SNHLY and CDR2 FYNNEI. This CDR3 is 16 amino acids long. Trimming took 6 bases from V and 0 from J; bases not matched to a gene: 7. The CDR3 reads CASSSGGPPNTGELFF. The CDR3 coding sequence is TGTGCCAGCAGCTCAGGGGGTCCACCGAACACCGGGGAGCTGTTTTTT.

V and J are TRBV5-6 and TRBJ2-7; perhaps D is TRBD1 or TRBD2 (5 bases each). This CDR3 region has 14 residues. V was pared by 3 bases and J by 0 bases, with 10 bases between. Germline CDR1 reads SGHDT; CDR2 reads YYEEEE. The CDR3 here is CASSSGANSYEQYF. The CDR3 DNA is TGTGCCAGCAGCTCCGGGGCCAACTCCTACGAGCAGTACTTC.

The CDR3 reads CASSSPSTGLDEQYF. The CDR3 DNA reads TGTGCCAGCAGTTCCCCCTCGACAGGGCTCGACGAGCAGTACTTC. The genes are TRBV27 and TRBJ2-7, with 7 bases matching TRBD1. The junction had 11 bases not matched to a gene; V was cut back by 4 bases and J by 5 bases. The CDR3 is 15 residues long. The germline V gene has CDR1 MNHEY and CDR2 SMNVEV (reference sequence).

The chain links TRBV27 to TRBJ2-1; 13 nucleotides align to TRBD2. V lost 2 bases and J lost 7; bases outside the gene matches: 2. CDR3 length equals 15 residues. Germline V gene lookup returns CDR1 MNHEY and CDR2 SMNVEV (reference sequence). CDR3 DNA sequence: TGTGCCAGCAGTTTAGGACTAGCGGGAGTAAATGAGCAGTTCTTC. Translated, it gives CASSLGLAGVNEQFF.

Comments on this clone: This sequence may be a read error, since a much larger clone differs from it by one base. The rearrangement uses TRBV19 and TRBJ2-1; D perhaps matches TRBD2 (6 bases). The CDR3 runs to 17 residues. CDR1 LNHDA and CDR2 SQIVND come from the germline V gene (reference sequence). In DNA, the CDR3 is TGTGCCAGTAGTCCTCCCTTAAATAGGGAGGCCTACAGTGAGCAGTTCTTC. It encodes CASSPPLNREAYSEQFF.

The chain uses TRBV5-1 and TRBJ2-2; D is possibly TRBD2 (6 bases). The CDR3 contains 16 residues. Germline values: CDR1 SGHRS, CDR2 YFSETQ. Deletions cut 4 bases from V and 4 bases from J, with 17 bases between. The CDR3 protein is CASSGRSGISTGELFF. CDR3 nucleotides: TGCGCCAGCAGCGGGAGGTCAGGCATTAGCACCGGGGAGCTGTTTTTT. The whole variable domain, filled in from reference TRBV5-1 and TRBJ2-2, reads KAGVTQTPRYLIKTRGQQVTLSCSPISGHRSVSWYQQTPGQGLQFLFEYFSETQRNKGNFPGRFSGRQFSNSRSEMNVSTLELGDSALYLCASSGRSGISTGELFFGEGSRLTVL.

Remarks on this clone: Since a far larger clone is one base different, this is likely a read error. V usage is TRBV18 and J usage is TRBJ1-5; D might be TRBD1 (5 bases). V lost 5 bases, J lost 9 bases, and 14 bases lay in between. CDR1 and CDR2 (germline): KGHSH, LQKENI. The CDR3 runs to 13 residues. The CDR3: CASSFGTDRPQHF. CDR3 in DNA: TGTGCCAGCTCATTCGGGACGGATCGGCCCCAGCATTTT.

The chain links TRBV11-3 to TRBJ2-1; 9 bases map to TRBD2. The germline V gene encodes CDR1 SGHNT and CDR2 YENEEA. The CDR3 totals 13 residues. V dropped 1 base and J dropped 12; count of bases not matched to a gene: 4. The CDR3 loop reads CASSLVGSGRQFF. The CDR3, as DNA: TGTGCCAGCAGCTTAGTCGGTAGCGGGAGGCAGTTCTTC. The variable domain in full, completed from reference TRBV11-3 and TRBJ2-1, reads EAGVVQSPRYKIIEKKQPVAFWCNPISGHNTLYWYLQNLGQGPELLIRYENEEAVDDSQLPKDRFSAERLKGVDSTLKIQPAELGDSAVYLCASSLVGSGRQFFGPGTRLTVL.

This clone appeared a single time. The chain has TRBV11-2 and TRBJ2-7; D is possibly TRBD1 or TRBD2 (5 bases each). This CDR3 has 15 residues. V lost 5 bases and J lost 6, with 20 bases in between. CDR1 and CDR2 (germline): SGHAT, FQNNGV. CDR3 loop: CASSRVGEPTSEQYF. CDR3 bases: TGTGCCAGCAGCCGTGTAGGGGAACCCACTAGCGAGCAGTACTTC.

This clone has just one count. The chain has TRBV19 and TRBJ2-7; weak D call: TRBD1 (6 bases). The CDR3 sequence is 15 residues long. V was clipped by 6 bases and J by 0 bases, with 15 bases between them. CDR1 is LNHDA and CDR2 is SQIVND in the germline V gene (reference sequence). CDR3 protein: CASSTGILDSYEQYF. In DNA, the CDR3 is TGTGCCAGTAGCACAGGGATTTTAGACTCCTACGAGCAGTACTTC.

The rearrangement uses TRBV4-1 and TRBJ2-5; 11 bases agree with TRBD1. Germline V CDR1 and CDR2: MGHRA, YSYEKL. After removal of 0 bases from V and 5 bases from J, the junction contained 11 bases not matched to a gene. The CDR3 length is 18 residues. CDR3 nucleotide sequence: TGCGCCAGCAGCCAAGATAGCCGGACAGGGGGCGTGGGGGAGACCCAGTACTTC. Translating it yields CASSQDSRTGGVGETQYF.

V is TRBV15 and J is TRBJ2-1, with 13 bases matching TRBD2. J gave up 7 bases and V 4 bases, and 7 bases lay outside the gene matches. From germline, CDR1 is LNHNV and CDR2 YYDKDF (reference sequence). The CDR3 sequence is 16 residues long. For the CDR3, the DNA is TGTGCCACCAGCAAAAAACTAGCGGGAGGGGAAAATGAGCAGTTCTTC. Translation gives CATSKKLAGGENEQFF. The full variable domain, in which reference TRBV15 and TRBJ2-1 provide the parts outside the CDR3, is DAMVIQNPRYQVTQFGKPVTLSCSQTLNHNVMYWYQQKSSQAPKLLFHYYDKDFNNEADTPDNFQSRRPNTSFCFLDIRSPGLGDTAMYLCATSKKLAGGENEQFFGPGTRLTVL.

The J gene is TRBJ1-3, the V gene TRBV5-1, with 9 bases aligning to TRBD1. The CDR3 loop spans 15 amino acids. The germline CDR1 and CDR2 sequences are SGHRS and YFSETQ. V gave up 4 bases and J gave up 7 bases; unmatched junction bases: 9. CDR3 residues: CASSTATGGRNTIYF. Written as DNA, the CDR3 is TGCGCCAGCAGCACCGCAACAGGGGGCAGGAACACCATATATTTT.

The DNA of the CDR3 is TGTGCCAGCGCCCCCACAGCGGGAGACCACAATGAGCAGTTCTTC. This gives the protein CASAPTAGDHNEQFF. The chain combines TRBV6-4 with TRBJ2-1; TRBD2 agrees at 8 bases. Germline CDR1 is MRHNA and CDR2 is SNTAGT. V dropped 8 bases and J dropped 5; count of bases not matched to a gene: 11. The CDR3 totals 15 residues.

The chain couples TRBV2 to TRBJ2-5; 11 bases are a match to TRBD2. The CDR3 consists of 14 residues. The V and J ends lost 3 bases and 9 bases, in that order; junction bases with no gene match: 6. Germline lookup yields CDR1 SNHLY and CDR2 FYNNEI. The CDR3 loop reads CASSEASGRLAQYF. CDR3 in DNA: TGTGCCAGCAGTGAGGCTAGCGGGAGGTTGGCCCAGTACTTC.

The J gene is TRBJ1-2, the V gene TRBV19; 8 positions agree with TRBD1. The V and J ends lost 10 bases and 4 bases, in that order; junction bases with no gene match: 5. The CDR3 sequence is 12 residues long. The germline V gene has CDR1 LNHDA and CDR2 SQIVND (reference sequence). The CDR3 coding sequence is TGTGCCATCTTCGACAGGGGCTATGGCTACACCTTC. Amino acids: CAIFDRGYGYTF.